The entry below describes one T cell receptor beta chain. This clone showed up just once. There is no known antigen for this receptor. Base qualities are not at hand, and no much larger clone is one base apart. This record comes from a study of blood T cell repertoires in COVID-19 (TCRdb year 2020). In the study overall: Samples from collaborators originated in the United States, Italy and Spain and spanned both the acute and convalescent phases of COVID-19. The prospective study material was composed of cDNA or gDNA derived from T cells, B-cell-depleted T cells, or PBMCs. The dataset comprised deeply sampled blood TCRbeta repertoires from subjects exposed to, actively infected with, or recovered from COVID-19. The repertoires were made available in a free public database intended to serve as a resource for research on the immune response to SARS-CoV-2. The samples were drawn from two sources: the first 160 participants of the ongoing ImmuneRACE study, and 1,200 or so subjects contributed by 6 global collaborators. Nearly every sample came with metadata listing a de-identified subject ID, COVID-19 status, age in years and sex. Where available, HLA class I and class II types were obtained from metadata supplied by the sample provider rather than from assay-based typing. General study outcomes and caveats: Clinical and demographic metadata were provided uncurated, with the amount varying by source and participant.

The immunoSEQ Assay, a bias-controlled multiplex PCR, was used to amplify TCRbeta CDR3 regions from genomic DNA. In the paper's pipeline: Within the assay, amplification of reference gene primers was used to estimate how many nucleated cells each sample contained. To quantify the absolute abundance of each unique TCRbeta CDR3 rearrangement, sequence reads were collapsed and filtered. For each sample, productive Simpson clonality was calculated as the square root of Simpson's diversity index across productive rearrangements. The table was pulled from immuneACCESS by TCRdb, which kept in-frame rearrangements only. Such tables lose some clones; where checked, under half of the loss comes from unresolved V genes, and the rest has no known cause. V, J and clone size are those of that table, while D and trimming were read from the DNA. The sample contains 200,000 to 300,000 clones, 88% of them found a single time. The ten largest account for 4% of the sample.

Another Seattle source contributed samples from volunteer blood donors who had recovered from COVID-19. The collaborating institutions used their own protocols to collect whole blood in K2EDTA tubes. For TCRbeta analysis, collaborator samples were shipped as frozen whole blood, as isolated PBMCs, or as DNA extracted from either sample type. The germline V gene (reference sequence) gives CDR1 as LGHDT and CDR2 as YNNKEL. The junction carries 13 bases between V and J, which are trimmed by 0 bases and 5 bases respectively. From the cysteine through the phenylalanine, the CDR3 covers 15 amino acids. The retained sequence is limited to the CDR3, 45 bases, with the frame set at the first base.

The chain is encoded by TRBV3-1 (or the pseudogene TRBV3-2) joined to TRBJ1-2; D gene: possibly TRBD1, on 5 matching bases. Sequencing was done on a sample of peripheral blood. This sequence originates from a man aged 55-75 years who had recovered from COVID-19. The nucleotides are TGTGCCAGCAGCCAAGAAATAGGGGTTTTTTATGGCTACACCTTC. This codes for CASSQEIGVFYGYTF.